Below, one T cell receptor (beta chain) is given with its context. The antigen this receptor binds is unknown. No base-level quality is on record; no much larger clone is a single base apart. The data stem from a study of shared clonotypes between healthy human individuals (TCRdb year 2020). Concerning the study at large: The cohort included a few men and a couple of women between 18 and 49 years of age. For each donor, CD4 naive and CD4 memory were each run on three plates, CD8 naive on two plates, and CD8 memory on one plate. To estimate repertoire size and how much clonotype sharing occurs between individuals, the study deeply sequenced the blood TCR repertoires of five or six healthy adults. To increase sequencing depth and limit assay-specific biases, different laboratories used diverse techniques to prepare libraries and sequence TCR repertoires. Each donor's leukapheresis produced roughly between roughly 0.85 and 9.5 billion PBMCs.

Using the deep immunoSEQ assay, multiplex PCR amplified TCR CDR3 regions from genomic DNA. Extracted genomic DNA from each cell subset was spread evenly across all wells of several immunoSEQ 96-well plates, with each plate serving as a replicate. For sorted subsets, roughly 200 ng genomic DNA, equal to some 28,000 T cell genomes, was loaded into each replicate PCR. Purified libraries were measured with a Qubit 3.0 fluorometer, size-checked on a Bioanalyzer 2100, and measured again with the KAPA Library Quantification kit. Each immunoSEQ 96-well plate was sequenced on its own single-read 150-cycle Illumina NextSeq 550 flow cell. In the original analysis: Because the immunoSEQ output included only junctional sequences and no quality scores, the filtering could not be the same as the filtering used for full-length reads. Sequences were annotated with PyIR, a Python wrapper for IgBLAST v1.9, and V/J genes and CDR3 were assigned using IMGT germline references. Reads with weak V/J assignments (E-value above 1e-6), missing CDR3, stop codons, out-of-frame junctions, or ambiguous translated residues were removed. A V3J clonotype was defined by an identical inferred V gene, J gene, and CDR3 amino acid sequence. Percentage overlap between repertoires was calculated by dividing the number of shared unique clonotypes by the size of the smaller repertoire. RTK rarefaction, the Chao1 estimator, and Recon v2.1 estimates of unobserved clonotypes were used to assess repertoire richness. For all TCRbeta clonotypes obtained by the gDNA method from a handful of donors, generation probabilities were computed with OLGA. In its TCRdb copy, this immuneACCESS table keeps in-frame sequences only and misses some clones. Where compared with another copy, unresolved V genes explain less than half of these, and the others have no known cause. The V and J calls and the clone size are those of that table, but D and trimming were determined from the DNA. This sample gives some 2,000,000 clones in total; over 85% of them show up just once. The ten most abundant clones make up 0.85% to 1.2% of the sample.

CD8 naive samples were obtained by positive selection for CCR7 among CD45RO-negative cells, yielding a CD45RA+CCR7+ population from which TemRA cells were excluded. The donors were healthy, HIV-negative adults with no recently reported acute infections or vaccinations. Every donor was a Caucasian adult residing in Nashville, Tennessee, USA. Blood was obtained by leukapheresis, after which PBMCs were separated by Ficoll-Histopaque density gradient centrifugation and cryopreserved in liquid nitrogen vapor phase. Purity and quantity of every magnetically sorted T cell population were checked by analytical flow cytometry. Genomic DNA was isolated from each sorted fraction and quantified by UV absorbance on a Nanodrop 2000c. The CDR3 measures 16 amino acids from cysteine to phenylalanine. Here the CDR3 DNA is all that survives: 48 bases in frame from base 1. The V end gives up 2 bases and the J end 4 bases, leaving 6 bases in the junction not matched to a gene. The germline V gene gives CDR1 as MGHRA and CDR2 as YSYEKL.

Broad study findings and their caveats: Naive subsets generally had larger estimated clonotype richness than memory subsets. Compared with non-shared clonotypes, the clonotypes found in all four sorted-subset donors had higher generation probabilities. The small number of donors limited the genetic and exposure-history diversity represented. Sharing across a few donors was observed for approximately 5% of naive CD4, 3% to 3.5% of naive CD8, roughly 2.4% of memory CD4, and roughly 0.43% of memory CD8 clonotypes. Rarefaction of sorted-subset datasets indicated incomplete sequencing despite the large sequencing depth. Only blood was sampled, and tissue TCR repertoires likely differ from those in blood. Pairwise subsampling led to the expectation that sequencing depth would affect the degree of clonotype sharing among donors.

The chain is made from TRBV4-1 and TRBJ2-5; 11 bases in between match TRBD2. Sample: naive CD8+ T cells sorted from blood. Reading the label with the study, this specimen's cell subset or site is: CD45RA+CCR7+. The receptor's source is a man between 18 and 29 years old in good health. The CDR3 reads CASSQILAGEGETQYF. At the DNA level, the sequence is TGCGCCAGCAGCCAAATACTAGCGGGAGAAGGAGAGACCCAGTACTTC.